The T cell receptor beta chain under discussion was sequenced for a study of cytomegalovirus exposure and HLA in healthy donors. Overall study results and limits: An analysis that was carried out later associated 16,951 TCR beta sequences with HLA alleles at 0.05 false discovery rate. Presence/absence analyses treated sequencing depth as roughly uniform across donors. Information on immune exposure was restricted to one variable (CMV serostatus).

Notes on this clone: Its antigen is not identified.

In the PCR, 60 Vbeta and 13 Jbeta primers were used. Sequencing used immunoSEQ multiplex PCR; TCRdb keeps in-frame clones, though not all of them. This table has around 150,000 clones, 80% appearing once. The CDR3 extends over 22 amino acids. Germline V gives CDR1 MDHEN, CDR2 SYDVKM. With 4 bases clipped from V and 0 bases from J, the junction kept 26 bases outside the gene matches. The sample consisted of PBMCs. The receptor was isolated from a man aged 25 to 45 in good health and CMV-seronegative. The chain uses TRBV28 and TRBJ1-1; 7 positions match TRBD1. The CDR3 here is CASSYPLALSWSDRAMNTEAFF. The CDR3 nucleotides are TGTGCCAGCAGTTACCCGTTGGCCCTTTCATGGTCCGACAGGGCCATGAACACTGAAGCTTTCTTT.